This T cell receptor (beta chain) was recorded in a study of CD8 T cells in Susac syndrome (dated by TCRdb to about 2019). Background for the entire study: Among the sequenced Susac syndrome patients, five or six had clinically active disease and eight were in clinical remission. Repertoire sequencing was used to test whether CD8+ T cell activation and differentiation in Susac syndrome was antigen driven. Susac syndrome patients were therapy-naive, on corticosteroids (some also receiving IVIg), or on IVIg alone at blood withdrawal. Broad study findings and their caveats: No clonal expansion was detected in the CD4+ T cell repertoire of Susac syndrome patients. The number of individuals in the TCR sequencing and HLA analysis was acknowledged as relatively small.

The germline ends are 18 bases apart after V is trimmed by 0 bases and J by 2 bases. The CDR3 contains 17 residues, cysteine and phenylalanine counted. The DNA shown is the 51-base CDR3, in frame from base 1. The germline V gene encodes CDR1 DFQATT and CDR2 SNEGSKA (reference sequence). High-throughput TCR beta sequencing profiled peripheral blood CD8+ and CD4+ T cells from healthy donors, Susac syndrome patients and multiple sclerosis patients. The Susac syndrome patients fulfilled recently defined diagnostic criteria for either definite or probable disease. Bulk CD8+ and CD4+ T cells were purified by magnetic negative isolation, while CD8+ TEMRA cells were enriched using FACS. Blood was collected in EDTA tubes and processed within 24 hours, with PBMCs isolated through density gradient centrifugation. PBMCs destined for TCR sequencing were cryopreserved in liquid nitrogen and later thawed in a 37 °C water bath. Purity of sorted or isolated CD4+, CD8+ and CD8+ TEMRA cells was at least 90%.

RNA was extracted using the RNeasy kit, and roughly 0.45 to 1 microgram was reverse transcribed with random hexamers. The immunoSEQ multiplex PCR assay, covering 54 Vbeta and 13 Jbeta segments, was used to amplify TCR beta CDR3 regions. Bias from PCR amplification was corrected by using a synthetic template baseline for primer optimization and for computational correction. The authors' pipeline ran thus. Reads were annotated to V, D and J genes according to IMGT and were analyzed with immunoSEQ Analyzer, with only productive sequences retained. Clonality was computed as one minus Shannon entropy normalized by log2 of the number of productive unique sequences. For each patient and control, public and private clones were evaluated within the 100 most prevalent clones. Clones were defined as Susac-specific when absent from the healthy and MS cohorts, from over a thousand published viral clones and from other ImmuneACCESS disease sequences. The raw public reads went through TCRdb reprocessing: fastp at Q25, MiXCR clone calling, in-frame beta chains kept. CDR3 protein sequences are deduplicated, and each keeps its most common genes and DNA. None of the V and J calls come from the authors' own analysis; TCRdb made them. The sample includes about 170,000 distinct CDR3 sequences, with more than 95% observed a single time. 0.1% to 0.15% of the sample belongs to the ten largest clones.

With regard to this clonotype: No cognate antigen has been identified for it. One base away there is no much larger clone; base qualities are not given.

Recombination joined TRBV20-1 with TRBJ2-3; the D segment could be TRBD2, given 5 matching bases. Sequencing was carried out using CD4+ T cells from PBMCs. This clonotype was obtained from a human donor with Susac syndrome. CDR3 reads: CSARDWPGIEPTDTQYF. The DNA sequence is as follows: TGCAGTGCTAGAGATTGGCCCGGGATAGAGCCCACAGATACGCAGTATTTT.